A selection of T cell receptor beta chains follows, all from one sample in a study of blood T cell repertoires in COVID-19. The method was immunoSEQ multiplex PCR; TCRdb's version includes in-frame clones alone and lacks a portion of them. This sample has fewer than 350,000 clones, with under 90% found just once. What was sequenced was PBMCs or T cells enriched from blood (not recorded which). These receptor sequences come from a woman between 35 and 50 years old who had recovered from COVID-19. Both conserved end residues are part of each CDR3. D genes are given only for firm matches.

V	D	J	length	DNA	CDR3
TRBV2	TRBD1	TRBJ1-1	13	TGTGCCAGCAGTACAGGGGGCGTCACTGAAGCTTTCTTT	CASSTGGVTEAFF
TRBV5-5	TRBD2	TRBJ2-3	18	TGTGCCAGCAGCTTCCGACTAGCGGGGACCTCTAGCACAGATACGCAGTATTTT	CASSFRLAGTSSTDTQYF
TRBV30	-	TRBJ1-2	12	TGTGCCTGGAGTGTCGTCAGTACGGGCTACACCTTC	CAWSVVSTGYTF
TRBV29-1	-	TRBJ1-1	12	TGCAGCGTCGGATGGGGCGACAGCGAAGCTTTCTTT	CSVGWGDSEAFF
TRBV4-3	TRBD2	TRBJ2-1	19	TGCGCCAGCAGCCGTCACCTCGGCGGTAGCGGGGGGAGTAGTAATGAGCAGTTCTTC	CASSRHLGGSGGSSNEQFF
TRBV16	TRBD1	TRBJ1-2	15	TGTGCCAGCAGCCAATCCGGACAGGTGAACTATGGCTACACCTTC	CASSQSGQVNYGYTF
TRBV19	-	TRBJ1-6	12	TGTGCCAGTAGTATCCAGGGTTCACCCCTCCACTTT	CASSIQGSPLHF
TRBV12-3/TRBV12-4	-	TRBJ1-6	13	TGTGCCAGCAACCTCAGGGGTGGTTCACCCCTCCACTTT	CASNLRGGSPLHF
TRBV10-2	TRBD2	TRBJ2-3	13	TGCGCGAGCGGGGGGGCACGAGCAGATACGCAGTATTTT	CASGGARADTQYF
TRBV30	-	TRBJ2-7	11	TGTGCCTGGAGTGGAGGCTACGAGCAGTACTTC	CAWSGGYEQYF
TRBV10-3	TRBD2	TRBJ2-1	15	TGTGCCATCAGCTCTAGCGGGGGGGCCGGCAATGAGCAGTTCTTC	CAISSSGGAGNEQFF
TRBV5-1	TRBD1	TRBJ1-6	18	TGCGCCAGCAGCTTGGCGGGACAGGGCAGCTCCTATAATTCACCCCTCCACTTT	CASSLAGQGSSYNSPLHF
TRBV19	-	TRBJ2-7	14	TGTGCCAGTAGTATGAAACTATCCTCCTACGAGCAGTACTTC	CASSMKLSSYEQYF
TRBV23-1	-	TRBJ2-2	16	TGCGCCAGCCCACAGGGTAGGGTTCTGAACACCGGGGAGCTGTTTTTT	CASPQGRVLNTGELFF
TRBV18	-	TRBJ2-3	16	TGTGCCAGCTCACCCGTCAGCGCCGCTAGCACAGATACGCAGTATTTT	CASSPVSAASTDTQYF
TRBV19	TRBD1	TRBJ1-5	16	TGTGCCAGTAGTAATCGACAGGGGAAAGGCAATCAGCCCCAGCATTTT	CASSNRQGKGNQPQHF
TRBV19	-	TRBJ1-2	18	TGTGCCAGTAGTATATCAGGGAGGGTACCCTGGTTTAGCTATGGCTACACCTTC	CASSISGRVPWFSYGYTF
TRBV28	-	TRBJ1-2	14	TGTGCCAGCAGTTCGGAGACGGGGAGCATCGGCTACACCTTC	CASSSETGSIGYTF
TRBV3-1/TRBV3-2	-	TRBJ2-1	14	TGTGCCAGCAGCCAAATGCACCGTGAAGCTGAGCAGTTCTTC	CASSQMHREAEQFF
TRBV7-7	TRBD2	TRBJ2-5	16	TGTGCTAGCAGCTCTCGTAGCGGGGGGGCAGAAGAGACCCAGTACTTC	CASSSRSGGAEETQYF